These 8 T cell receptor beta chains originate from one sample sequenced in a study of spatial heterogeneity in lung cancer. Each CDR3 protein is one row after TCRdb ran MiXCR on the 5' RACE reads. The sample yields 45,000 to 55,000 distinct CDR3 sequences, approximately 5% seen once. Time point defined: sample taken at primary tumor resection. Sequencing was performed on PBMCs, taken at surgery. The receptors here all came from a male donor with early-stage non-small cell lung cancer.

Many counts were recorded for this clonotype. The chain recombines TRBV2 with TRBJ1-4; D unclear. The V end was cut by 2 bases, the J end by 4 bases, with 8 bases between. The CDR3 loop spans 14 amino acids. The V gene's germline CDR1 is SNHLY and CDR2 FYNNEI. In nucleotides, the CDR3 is TGTGCCAGCAGTGAAAACAGAGATAATGAAAAACTGTTTTTT. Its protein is CASSENRDNEKLFF.

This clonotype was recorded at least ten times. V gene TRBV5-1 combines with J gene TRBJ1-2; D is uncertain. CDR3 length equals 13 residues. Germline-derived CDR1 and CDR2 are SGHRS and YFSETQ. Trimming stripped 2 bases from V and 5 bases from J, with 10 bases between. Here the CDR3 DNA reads TGCGCCAGCAGCTTCCAGCCGGATTATGGCTACACCTTC. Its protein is CASSFQPDYGYTF.

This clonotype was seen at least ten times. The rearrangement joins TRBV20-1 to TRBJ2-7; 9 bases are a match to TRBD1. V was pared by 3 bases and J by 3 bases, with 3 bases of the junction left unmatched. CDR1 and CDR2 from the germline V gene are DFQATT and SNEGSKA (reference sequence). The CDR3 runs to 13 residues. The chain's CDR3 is CSASSTGGYEQYF. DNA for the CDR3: TGCAGTGCTAGCTCGACAGGGGGCTACGAGCAGTACTTC.

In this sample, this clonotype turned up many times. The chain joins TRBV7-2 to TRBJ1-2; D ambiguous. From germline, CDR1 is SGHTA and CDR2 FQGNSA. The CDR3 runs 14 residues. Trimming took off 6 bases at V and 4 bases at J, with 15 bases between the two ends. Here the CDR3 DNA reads TGTGCCAGCAGTCCCTCACGGGTGGGCTATGGCTACACCTTC. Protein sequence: CASSPSRVGYGYTF.

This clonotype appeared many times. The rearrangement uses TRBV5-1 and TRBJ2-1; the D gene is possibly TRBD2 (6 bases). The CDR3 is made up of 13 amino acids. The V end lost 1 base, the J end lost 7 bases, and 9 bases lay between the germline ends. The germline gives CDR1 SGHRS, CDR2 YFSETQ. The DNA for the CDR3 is TGCGCCAGCAGCTTGCAAGCGGGTAATGAGCAGTTCTTC. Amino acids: CASSLQAGNEQFF.

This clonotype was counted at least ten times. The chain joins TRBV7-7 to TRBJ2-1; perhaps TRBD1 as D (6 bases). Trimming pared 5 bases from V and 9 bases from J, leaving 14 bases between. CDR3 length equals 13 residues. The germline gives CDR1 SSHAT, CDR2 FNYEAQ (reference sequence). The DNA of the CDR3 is TGTGCCAGCAGCCCACTCAGGGGCGGTGAGCAGTTCTTC. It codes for CASSPLRGGEQFF.

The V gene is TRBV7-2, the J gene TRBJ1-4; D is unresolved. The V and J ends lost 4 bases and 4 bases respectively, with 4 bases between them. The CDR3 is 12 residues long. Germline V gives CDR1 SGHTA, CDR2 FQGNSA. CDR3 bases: TGTGCCAGCAGCTCCAGTAATGAAAAACTGTTTTTT. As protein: CASSSSNEKLFF.

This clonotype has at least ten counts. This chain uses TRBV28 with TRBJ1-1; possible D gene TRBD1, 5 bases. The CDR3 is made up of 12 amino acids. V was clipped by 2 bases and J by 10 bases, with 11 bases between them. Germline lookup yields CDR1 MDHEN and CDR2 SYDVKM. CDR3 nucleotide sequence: TGTGCCAGCAGTTTAGGGGGTAGAGGAGCTTTCTTT. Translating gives CASSLGGRGAFF.